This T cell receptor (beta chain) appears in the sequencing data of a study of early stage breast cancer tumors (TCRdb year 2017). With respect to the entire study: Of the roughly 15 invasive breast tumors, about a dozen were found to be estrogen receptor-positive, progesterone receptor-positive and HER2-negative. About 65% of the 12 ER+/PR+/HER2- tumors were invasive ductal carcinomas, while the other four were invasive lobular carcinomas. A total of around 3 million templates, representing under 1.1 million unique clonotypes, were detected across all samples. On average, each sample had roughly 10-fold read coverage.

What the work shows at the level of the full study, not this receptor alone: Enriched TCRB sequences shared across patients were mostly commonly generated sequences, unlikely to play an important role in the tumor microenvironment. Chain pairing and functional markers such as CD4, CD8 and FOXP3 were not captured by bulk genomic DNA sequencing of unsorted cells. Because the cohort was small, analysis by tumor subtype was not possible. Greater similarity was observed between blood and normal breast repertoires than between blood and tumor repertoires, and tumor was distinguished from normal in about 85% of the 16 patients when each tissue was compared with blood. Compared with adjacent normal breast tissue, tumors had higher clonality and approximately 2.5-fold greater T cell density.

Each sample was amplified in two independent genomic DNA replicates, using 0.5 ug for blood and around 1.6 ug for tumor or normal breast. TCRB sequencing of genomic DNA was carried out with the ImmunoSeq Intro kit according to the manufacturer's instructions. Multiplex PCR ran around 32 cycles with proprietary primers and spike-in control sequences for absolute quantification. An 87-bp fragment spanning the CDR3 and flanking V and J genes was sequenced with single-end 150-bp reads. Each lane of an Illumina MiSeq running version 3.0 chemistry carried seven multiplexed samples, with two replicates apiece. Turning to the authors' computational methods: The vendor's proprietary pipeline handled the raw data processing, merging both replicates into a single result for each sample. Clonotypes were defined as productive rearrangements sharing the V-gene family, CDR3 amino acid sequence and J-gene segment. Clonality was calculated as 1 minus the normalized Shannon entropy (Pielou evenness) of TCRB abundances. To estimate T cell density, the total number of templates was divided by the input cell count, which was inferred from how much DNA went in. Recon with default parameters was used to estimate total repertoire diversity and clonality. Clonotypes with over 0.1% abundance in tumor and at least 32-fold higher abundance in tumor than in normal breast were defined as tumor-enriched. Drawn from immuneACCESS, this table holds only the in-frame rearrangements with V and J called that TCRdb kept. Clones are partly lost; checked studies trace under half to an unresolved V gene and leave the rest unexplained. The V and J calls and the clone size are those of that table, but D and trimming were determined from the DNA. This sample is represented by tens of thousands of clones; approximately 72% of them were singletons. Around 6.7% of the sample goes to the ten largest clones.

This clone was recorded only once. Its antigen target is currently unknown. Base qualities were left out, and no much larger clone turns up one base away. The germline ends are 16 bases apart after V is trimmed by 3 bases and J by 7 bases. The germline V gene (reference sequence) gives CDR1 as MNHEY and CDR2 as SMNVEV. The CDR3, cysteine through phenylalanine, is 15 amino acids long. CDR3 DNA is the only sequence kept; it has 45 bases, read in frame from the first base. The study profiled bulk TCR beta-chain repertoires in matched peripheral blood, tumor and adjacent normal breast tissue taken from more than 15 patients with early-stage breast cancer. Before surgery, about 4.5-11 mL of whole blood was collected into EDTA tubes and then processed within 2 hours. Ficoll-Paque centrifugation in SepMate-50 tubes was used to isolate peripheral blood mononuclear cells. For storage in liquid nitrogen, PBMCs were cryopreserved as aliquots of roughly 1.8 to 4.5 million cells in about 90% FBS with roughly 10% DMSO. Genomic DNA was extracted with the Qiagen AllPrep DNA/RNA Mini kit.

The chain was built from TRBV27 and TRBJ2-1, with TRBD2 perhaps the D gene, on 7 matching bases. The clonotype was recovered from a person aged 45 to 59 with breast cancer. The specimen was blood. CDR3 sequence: CASSFSAGALNEQFF. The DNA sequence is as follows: TGTGCCAGCAGTTTTTCTGCGGGGGCCCTAAATGAGCAGTTCTTC.